One T cell receptor beta chain is described in this entry. As yet, its antigen is unknown. This sample was included in a study of shared clonotypes between healthy human individuals. Study details: Each donor had three CD4 naive, three CD4 memory, two CD8 naive and one CD8 memory plate. Study outcomes and limitations: Researchers found naive subsets generally carried larger estimated richness than memory subsets. It was anticipated that sequencing depth would influence how many clonotypes donors shared.

Profiling relied on immunoSEQ multiplex PCR, and the TCRdb table lists in-frame clones only, not all of them. The sample shows around 1.9 million clones, about 92% of them seen only once. In the naive CD8 group, cells lacked CD45RO and were positively selected for CCR7, so terminally differentiated effector memory CD45RA+ cells were left out. The study enrolled healthy HIV-negative adults without recent acute infections or vaccinations as donors. The sample taken for sequencing was naive CD8+ T cells from PBMCs. The clonotype was recovered from a man aged 18 to 29 in good health. Some clones in this sample may be carry-over from other donors' samples.

CDR3 amino acids: CASSSLAGGRGEQYF. CDR3 sequence (DNA): TGTGCCAGCAGCTCCCTAGCGGGAGGGCGAGGCGAGCAGTACTTC. The chain joins TRBV7-2 to TRBJ2-7; 12 positions match TRBD2. Germline V gives CDR1 SGHTA, CDR2 FQGNSA. V lost 4 bases, J lost 6 bases, and 7 bases stayed unmatched. CDR3 length: 15 residues.